This T cell receptor beta chain was recorded in a study of T cell responses to AZD1222 COVID-19 vaccine. This CDR3 has 16 residues. Trimming shortened V by 3 bases and J by 6 bases, and 15 bases separated the two germline ends. The V gene's germline CDR1 is LGHDT and CDR2 YNNKEL (reference sequence). Only in-frame clones appear in the TCRdb table, and some are missing; sequencing was by immunoSEQ multiplex PCR. Here the sample spans 95,000 or so clones, around nine tenths being singletons. This receptor was identified in an adult in good health. The chain carries TRBV3-1 (or the pseudogene TRBV3-2) and TRBJ1-6; possibly TRBD1 for D (5 bases). Source: peripheral blood, taken on day 0 of AZD1222 vaccination. The CDR3 bases are TGTGCCAGCAGCCAGCAGGGTATTCGCGGTAATTCACCCCTCCACTTT. It codes for CASSQQGIRGNSPLHF.